Each of the 20 T cell receptor beta chains below was sequenced from the same sample in a study of PD-1 blockade in classical Hodgkin lymphoma. Each patient's relapse followed autologous stem cell transplantation, and brentuximab vedotin exposure varied. Here immunoSEQ multiplex PCR was the method, and the copy in TCRdb shows in-frame clones only, minus some. The repertoire consists of over 35,000 clones, with 87% occurring once and the leading ten covering about 9%. Specimen: peripheral blood mononuclear cells (PBMCs), collected at baseline. All receptors derive from a human donor with classical Hodgkin lymphoma.

V is TRBV18 and J is TRBJ1-2; D unclear. The V end lost 4 bases, the J end lost 0 bases, and 12 bases lay between the germline ends. CDR3 length: 15 amino acids. The germline CDR1 and CDR2 sequences are KGHSH and LQKENI. The CDR3, as DNA: TGTGCCAGCTCACTCCCCACCTTAGCTAACTATGGCTACACCTTC. It is translated as CASSLPTLANYGYTF.

This clone showed up just a few times. The CDR3 sequence is CASSPRGTVYGYTF. CDR3 bases: TGTGCCAGCAGCCCCAGGGGGACAGTCTATGGCTACACCTTC. The J gene is TRBJ1-2, the V gene TRBV9, with TRBD1 matching 7 bases. The CDR3 is made up of 14 amino acids. CDR1 is SGDLS and CDR2 is YYNGEE in the germline V gene. The ends lost 4 bases at V and 4 bases at J; junction bases unmatched: 7.

This chain connects TRBV13 to TRBJ2-1; D not resolved. Germline loops: CDR1 PRHDT, CDR2 FYEKMQ (reference sequence). V was pared by 3 bases and J by 4 bases, with 13 bases between. The CDR3 covers 15 residues. CDR3 loop: CASSFYLGSYNEQFF. The CDR3 nucleotides read TGTGCCAGCAGCTTCTACCTGGGATCTTACAATGAGCAGTTCTTC.

This chain links TRBV18 with TRBJ1-6; 7 nucleotides agree with TRBD1. The CDR3 has 17 residues. Germline CDR1 is KGHSH and CDR2 is LQKENI. Germline trimming cut 4 bases from V and 0 bases from J; bases unmatched to any gene: 6. CDR3 protein: CASSRGAGGSYNSPLHF. The CDR3 coding sequence is TGTGCCAGCTCACGAGGTGCAGGGGGCTCCTATAATTCACCCCTCCACTTT. The full variable domain, its missing parts supplied by reference TRBV18 and TRBJ1-6, is NAGVMQNPRHLVRRRGQEARLRCSPMKGHSHVYWYRQLPEEGLKFMVYLQKENIIDESGMPKERFSAEFPKEGPSILRIQQVVRGDSAAYFCASSRGAGGSYNSPLHFGNGTRLTVT.

This CDR3 is CASSPLKPGQTGVLSNQPQHF. CDR3 DNA sequence: TGTGCCAGCAGCCCTTTAAAACCGGGACAAACCGGTGTATTGAGCAATCAGCCCCAGCATTTT. The chain combines TRBV21-1 with TRBJ1-5; the table's D gene call, TRBD1, was not cross checked with the DNA. TRBV21-1 is deemed a pseudogene. The CDR3 consists of 21 residues.

This chain connects TRBV7-9 to TRBJ2-1; 9 bases fit TRBD1. CDR1 is SEHNR, CDR2 FQNEAQ, per germline (reference sequence). This CDR3 region has 16 residues. Losses at the gene ends were 5 bases for V and 9 bases for J; bases not matched to a gene: 14. CDR3 residues: CASSPDLRDRVVEQFF. CDR3 DNA sequence: TGTGCCAGCAGCCCCGATTTACGGGACAGGGTCGTTGAGCAGTTCTTC.

V is TRBV4-2 and J is TRBJ2-7; D not certain. V was cut by 0 bases and J by 2 bases, with 8 bases left in between. Looked up from germline, CDR1 is LGHNA and CDR2 is YNFKEQ. This CDR3 has 14 residues. The CDR3 here is CASSQERHPYEQYF. CDR3 sequence (DNA): TGTGCCAGCAGCCAAGAGAGGCATCCCTACGAGCAGTACTTC.

The gene calls are TRBV11-2 and TRBJ2-3; perhaps TRBD1 as D (5 bases). The CDR3 is 12 residues long. V shed 2 bases and J shed 6 bases, with 6 bases lying between them. Germline-derived CDR1 and CDR2 are SGHAT and FQNNGV. The CDR3 protein is CASSLNRDTQYF. The DNA for the CDR3 is TGTGCCAGCAGCTTAAACAGGGATACGCAGTATTTT.

V and J are TRBV2 and TRBJ2-7, with D perhaps being TRBD1 or TRBD2 (5 bases each). The CDR3 runs to 14 residues. CDR1 and CDR2 (germline): SNHLY, FYNNEI. V shed 5 bases and J shed 6 bases, with 17 bases lying between them. The CDR3, as DNA: TGTGCCAGCAGTCCTAGGACGGGACCCTCCGAGCAGTACTTC. Its protein is CASSPRTGPSEQYF.

This sequence joins TRBV18 and TRBJ1-4; D unclear. The V end was cut by 5 bases, the J end by 0 bases, with 13 bases between. Germline lookup yields CDR1 KGHSH and CDR2 LQKENI. This CDR3 region has 16 residues. The CDR3 spells CASSYQPVATNEKLFF. DNA of the CDR3: TGTGCCAGCTCATACCAACCCGTTGCAACTAATGAAAAACTGTTTTTT.

This clone was recorded only once. CDR3 protein: CASSLWLQGAVTEAFF. CDR3 coding DNA: TGTGCCAGCAGCCTATGGCTACAGGGGGCTGTCACTGAAGCTTTCTTT. V and J are TRBV7-2 and TRBJ1-1; 9 bases are shared with TRBD1. From germline, CDR1 is SGHTA and CDR2 FQGNSA. The CDR3 runs 16 residues. Trimming removed 5 bases from V and 4 bases from J; junction bases left unmatched: 11.

The chain joins TRBV14 to TRBJ1-2; 9 nucleotides match TRBD1. Trimming cost V 3 bases and J 6 bases; bases outside gene matches: 11. Germline CDR1 reads SGHDN; CDR2 reads FVKESK. CDR3 length: 16 residues. The CDR3 region is CASSQFLPGTGNGYTF. Here the CDR3 DNA reads TGTGCCAGCAGCCAGTTTTTACCCGGGACAGGGAATGGCTACACCTTC.

V and J are TRBV4-1 and TRBJ1-2, with D possibly matching TRBD1 (5 bases). Germline V gene lookup returns CDR1 MGHRA and CDR2 YSYEKL. The CDR3 has 14 residues. V was clipped by 6 bases and J by 5 bases, with 16 bases between them. CDR3 in DNA: TGCGCCAGCAGTCGGGACGAAAGTGGGTATGGCTACACCTTC. Protein product: CASSRDESGYGYTF.

The rearrangement uses TRBV5-3 and TRBJ1-5, with 12 bases that match TRBD1. TRBV5-3 is an open reading frame, and its role is uncertain. The CDR3 sequence is 17 residues long. Trimming cost V 4 bases and J 5 bases; bases outside gene matches: 10. The CDR3 DNA reads TGTGCCAGAAGCCCACTTACCGGGACAGGGGGCTATCAGCCCCAGCATTTT. It is translated as CARSPLTGTGGYQPQHF.

This chain links TRBV28 with TRBJ1-5; D gene uncertain. CDR3 size: 19 residues. Trimming took 1 base from V and 0 from J, leaving 19 bases between them. Germline V gene lookup returns CDR1 MDHEN and CDR2 SYDVKM. This CDR3 reads CASSLSTLGRVYSNQPQHF. The CDR3 coding sequence is TGTGCCAGCAGTTTATCGACTTTGGGAAGGGTATATAGCAATCAGCCCCAGCATTTT.

V gene TRBV5-1 combines with J gene TRBJ2-2; D possibly corresponds to TRBD2 (5 bases). The CDR3 contains 16 residues. The ends were cut back, 1 base at V and 0 bases at J, with 10 bases in the middle. Germline V CDR1 and CDR2: SGHRS, YFSETQ. The CDR3 DNA reads as TGCGCCAGCAGCTTGTGGGCGGGTGCGAACACCGGGGAGCTGTTTTTT. This sequence encodes CASSLWAGANTGELFF.

The chain couples TRBV11-1 to TRBJ2-2, with 7 bases lining up with TRBD2. The CDR3 sequence is 14 residues long. V lost 6 bases and J lost 6; bases outside the gene matches: 7. Germline-derived CDR1 and CDR2 are SGHAT and FQDESV (reference sequence). The CDR3 DNA reads TGTGCCAGCAGTCGCGGGAGAAACGCCGGGGAGCTGTTTTTT. This codes for CASSRGRNAGELFF.

The genes are TRBV27 and TRBJ2-3; unclear D gene. Germline assignment: CDR1 MNHEY and CDR2 SMNVEV (reference sequence). This CDR3 is 13 amino acids long. Deletions cut 3 bases from V and 4 bases from J, with 8 bases between. The CDR3 region is CASSFRSADTQYF. In DNA form, the CDR3 reads TGTGCCAGCAGTTTTCGGTCAGCAGATACGCAGTATTTT.

The rearrangement joins TRBV5-1 to TRBJ2-7; perhaps D is TRBD1 or TRBD2 (5 bases each). CDR3 size: 16 residues. Germline loops: CDR1 SGHRS, CDR2 YFSETQ. V gave up 2 bases and J gave up 0 bases, with 15 bases separating them. CDR3 DNA: TGCGCCAGCAGCTTTAAGGGGACGGTTAGCTCCTACGAGCAGTACTTC. This sequence encodes CASSFKGTVSSYEQYF. The variable domain in full, completed from reference TRBV5-1 and TRBJ2-7, reads KAGVTQTPRYLIKTRGQQVTLSCSPISGHRSVSWYQQTPGQGLQFLFEYFSETQRNKGNFPGRFSGRQFSNSRSEMNVSTLELGDSALYLCASSFKGTVSSYEQYFGPGTRLTVT.

This clone was detected once. Here the CDR3 reads CAISARGNNGSQFF. The CDR3 DNA follows: TGTGCCATCAGTGCGAGGGGCAACAATGGGTCCCAGTTCTTC. The rearrangement joins TRBV10-3 to TRBJ2-1, with D perhaps TRBD1 or TRBD2 (5 bases each). Germline CDR1 ENHRY, CDR2 SYGVKD. The CDR3 runs 14 residues. V lost 4 bases to trimming and J lost 13 bases, with 20 bases between them.